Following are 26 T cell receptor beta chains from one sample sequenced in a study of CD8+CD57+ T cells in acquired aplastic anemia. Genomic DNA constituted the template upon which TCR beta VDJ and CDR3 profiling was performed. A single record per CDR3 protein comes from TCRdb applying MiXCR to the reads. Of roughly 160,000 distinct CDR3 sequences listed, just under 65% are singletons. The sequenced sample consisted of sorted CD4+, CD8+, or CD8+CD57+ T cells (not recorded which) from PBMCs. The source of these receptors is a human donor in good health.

The CDR3 is CATSRDGVGDTQYF. In nucleotides, the CDR3 is TGTGCCACCAGCAGGGACGGCGTCGGAGATACGCAGTATTTT. The chain has TRBV24-1 and TRBJ2-3; possibly TRBD1 or TRBD2 for D (5 bases each). The V gene lost 7 bases and the J gene lost 5 bases, with 15 bases spanning the gap. The germline V gene encodes CDR1 KGHDR and CDR2 SFDVKD. The CDR3 runs to 14 residues.

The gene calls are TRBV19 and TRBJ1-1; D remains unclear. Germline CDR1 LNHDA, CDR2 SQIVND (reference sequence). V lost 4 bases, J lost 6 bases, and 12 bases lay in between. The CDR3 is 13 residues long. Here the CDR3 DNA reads TGTGCCAGTAGTAACCGACCGTGGGCTGAAGCTTTCTTT. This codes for CASSNRPWAEAFF.

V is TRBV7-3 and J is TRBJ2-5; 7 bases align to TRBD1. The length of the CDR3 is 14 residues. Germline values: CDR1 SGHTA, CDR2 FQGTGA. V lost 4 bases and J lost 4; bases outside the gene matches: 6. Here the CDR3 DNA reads TGTGCCAGCAGCTCCACTGGGACAGTAGAGACCCAGTACTTC. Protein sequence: CASSSTGTVETQYF.

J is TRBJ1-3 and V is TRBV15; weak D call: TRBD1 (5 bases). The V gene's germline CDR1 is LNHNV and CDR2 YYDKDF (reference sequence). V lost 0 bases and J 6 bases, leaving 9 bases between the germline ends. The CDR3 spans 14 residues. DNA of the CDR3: TGTGCCACCAGCAGAGATGGAGGGGTAAACACCATATATTTT. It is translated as CATSRDGGVNTIYF.

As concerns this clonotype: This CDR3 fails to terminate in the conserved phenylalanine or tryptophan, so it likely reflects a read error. The CDR3 protein is CATSRDRGLIYEQYL. CDR3 DNA sequence: TGTGCCACCAGCAGGGACAGGGGGCTCATCTACGAGCAGTACCTC. The chain links TRBV15 to TRBJ2-7, with 11 positions matching TRBD1. CDR3 size: 15 residues. V trimming: 3 bases; J trimming: 3 bases; junction bases outside the gene matches: 4. The germline V gene has CDR1 LNHNV and CDR2 YYDKDF (reference sequence).

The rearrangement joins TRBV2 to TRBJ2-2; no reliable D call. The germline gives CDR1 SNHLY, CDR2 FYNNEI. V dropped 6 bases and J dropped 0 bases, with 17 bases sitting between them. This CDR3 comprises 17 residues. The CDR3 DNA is TGTGCCAGCAGCCCTGGTCATTGGATCGCGAACACCGGGGAGCTGTTTTTT. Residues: CASSPGHWIANTGELFF.

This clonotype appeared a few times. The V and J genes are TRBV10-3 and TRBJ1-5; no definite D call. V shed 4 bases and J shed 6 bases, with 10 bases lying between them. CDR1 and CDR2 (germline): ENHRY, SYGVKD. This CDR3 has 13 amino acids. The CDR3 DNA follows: TGTGCCATCAGTGGGGCAGTGACTCAGCCCCAGCATTTT. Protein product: CAISGAVTQPQHF.

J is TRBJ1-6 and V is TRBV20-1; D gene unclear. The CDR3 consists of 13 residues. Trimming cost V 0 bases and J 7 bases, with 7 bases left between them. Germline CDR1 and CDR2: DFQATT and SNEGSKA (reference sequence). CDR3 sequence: CSARDPKNSPLHF. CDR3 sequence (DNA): TGCAGTGCTAGAGACCCGAAAAATTCACCCCTCCACTTT.

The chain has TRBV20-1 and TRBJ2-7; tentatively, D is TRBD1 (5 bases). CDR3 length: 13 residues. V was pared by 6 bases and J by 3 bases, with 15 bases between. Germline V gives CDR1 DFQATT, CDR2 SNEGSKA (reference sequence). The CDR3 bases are TGCAGTGCCAAGGGCAGGGTTGACTACGAGCAGTACGTC. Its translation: CSAKGRVDYEQYV.

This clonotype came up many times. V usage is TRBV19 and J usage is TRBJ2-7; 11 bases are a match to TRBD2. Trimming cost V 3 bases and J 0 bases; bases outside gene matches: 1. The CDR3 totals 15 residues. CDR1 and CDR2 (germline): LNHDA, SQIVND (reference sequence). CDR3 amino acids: CASSMGLADSYEQYF. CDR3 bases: TGTGCCAGTAGTATGGGACTAGCGGACTCCTACGAGCAGTACTTC.

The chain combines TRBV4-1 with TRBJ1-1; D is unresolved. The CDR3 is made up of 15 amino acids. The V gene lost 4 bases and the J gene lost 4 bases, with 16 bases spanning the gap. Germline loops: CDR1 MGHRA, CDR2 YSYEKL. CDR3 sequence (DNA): TGCGCCAGCAGCCCAAATCCGACGGGGAGCACTGAAGCTTTCTTT. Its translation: CASSPNPTGSTEAFF.

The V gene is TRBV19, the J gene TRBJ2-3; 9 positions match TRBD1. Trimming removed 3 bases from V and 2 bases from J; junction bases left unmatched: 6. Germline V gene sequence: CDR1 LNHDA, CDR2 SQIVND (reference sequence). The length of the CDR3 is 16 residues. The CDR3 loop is CASSIWGTGNTDTQYF. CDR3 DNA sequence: TGTGCCAGTAGTATTTGGGGGACAGGGAACACAGATACGCAGTATTTT.

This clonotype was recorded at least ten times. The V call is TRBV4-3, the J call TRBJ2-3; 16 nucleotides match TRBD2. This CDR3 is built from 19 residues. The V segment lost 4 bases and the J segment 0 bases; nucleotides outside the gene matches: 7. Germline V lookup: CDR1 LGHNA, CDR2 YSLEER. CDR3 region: CASSRYLGLAGGSTDTQYF. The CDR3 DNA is TGCGCCAGCAGCCGATACCTGGGACTAGCGGGAGGGAGCACAGATACGCAGTATTTT.

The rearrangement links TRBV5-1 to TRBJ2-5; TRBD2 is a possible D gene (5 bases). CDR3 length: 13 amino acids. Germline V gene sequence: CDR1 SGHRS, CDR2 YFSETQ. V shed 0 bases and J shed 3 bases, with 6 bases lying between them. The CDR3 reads CASSLVGKETQYF. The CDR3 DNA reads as TGCGCCAGCAGCTTGGTCGGGAAAGAGACCCAGTACTTC.

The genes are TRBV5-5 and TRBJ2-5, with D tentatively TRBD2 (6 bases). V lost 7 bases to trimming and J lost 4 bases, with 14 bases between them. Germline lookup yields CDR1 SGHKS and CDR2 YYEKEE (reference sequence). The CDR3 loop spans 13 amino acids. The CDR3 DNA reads TGTGCCAGCCGGATGGAGGGTCTAGAGACCCAGTACTTC. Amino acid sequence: CASRMEGLETQYF.

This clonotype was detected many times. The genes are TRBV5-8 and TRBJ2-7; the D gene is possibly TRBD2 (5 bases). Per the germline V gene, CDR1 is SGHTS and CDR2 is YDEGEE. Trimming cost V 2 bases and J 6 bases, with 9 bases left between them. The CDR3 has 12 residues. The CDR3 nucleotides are TGTGCCAGCAGCTTAGTCCGGGGCGAGCAGTACTTC. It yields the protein CASSLVRGEQYF.

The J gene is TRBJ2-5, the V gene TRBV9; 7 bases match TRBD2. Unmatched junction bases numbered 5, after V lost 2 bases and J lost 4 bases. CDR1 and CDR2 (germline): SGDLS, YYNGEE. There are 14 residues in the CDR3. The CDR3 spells CASSVEGGGETQYF. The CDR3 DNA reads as TGTGCCAGCAGCGTGGAAGGCGGGGGAGAGACCCAGTACTTC.

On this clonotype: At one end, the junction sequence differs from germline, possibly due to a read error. The CDR3 loop is CASSLVWTGGYEQNF. CDR3 bases: TGTGCCAGCAGCTTAGTCTGGACAGGAGGCTACGAGCAGAACTTC. This chain connects TRBV7-2 to TRBJ2-7; 7 positions agree with TRBD1. Per the germline V gene, CDR1 is SGHTA and CDR2 is FQGNSA. CDR3 length: 15 residues.

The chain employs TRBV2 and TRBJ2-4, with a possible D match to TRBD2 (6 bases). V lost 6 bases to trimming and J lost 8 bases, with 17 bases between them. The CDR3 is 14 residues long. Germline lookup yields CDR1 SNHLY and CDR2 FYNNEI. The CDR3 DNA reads TGTGCCAGCAGCTCGGAGGGGACGTTAGACATTCAGTACTTC. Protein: CASSSEGTLDIQYF. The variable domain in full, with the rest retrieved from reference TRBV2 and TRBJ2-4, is EPEVTQTPSHQVTQMGQEVILRCVPISNHLYFYWYRQILGQKVEFLVSFYNNEISEKSEIFDDQFSVERPDGSNFTLKIRSTKLEDSAMYFCASSSEGTLDIQYFGAGTRLSVL.

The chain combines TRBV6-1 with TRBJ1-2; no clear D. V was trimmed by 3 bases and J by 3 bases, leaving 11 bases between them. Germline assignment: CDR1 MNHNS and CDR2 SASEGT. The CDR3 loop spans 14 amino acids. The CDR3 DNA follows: TGTGCCAGCAGTGAGGTCGGCCAGTACTATGGCTACACCTTC. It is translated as CASSEVGQYYGYTF.

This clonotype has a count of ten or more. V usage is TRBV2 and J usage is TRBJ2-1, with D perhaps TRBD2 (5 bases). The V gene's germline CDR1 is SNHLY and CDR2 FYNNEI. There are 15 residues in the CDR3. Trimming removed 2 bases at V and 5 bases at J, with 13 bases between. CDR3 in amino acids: CASSERGTRNNEQFF. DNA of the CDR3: TGTGCCAGCAGTGAACGAGGAACTAGGAACAATGAGCAGTTCTTC.

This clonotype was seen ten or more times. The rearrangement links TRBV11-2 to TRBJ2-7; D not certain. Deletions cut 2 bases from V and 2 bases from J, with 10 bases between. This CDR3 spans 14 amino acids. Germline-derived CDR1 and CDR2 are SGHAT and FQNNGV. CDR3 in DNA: TGTGCCAGCAGCTTAAGTGACTGGACCTACGAGCAGTACTTC. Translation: CASSLSDWTYEQYF. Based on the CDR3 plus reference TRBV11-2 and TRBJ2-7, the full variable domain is EAGVAQSPRYKIIEKRQSVAFWCNPISGHATLYWYQQILGQGPKLLIQFQNNGVVDDSQLPKDRFSAERLKGVDSTLKIQPAKLEDSAVYLCASSLSDWTYEQYFGPGTRLTVT.

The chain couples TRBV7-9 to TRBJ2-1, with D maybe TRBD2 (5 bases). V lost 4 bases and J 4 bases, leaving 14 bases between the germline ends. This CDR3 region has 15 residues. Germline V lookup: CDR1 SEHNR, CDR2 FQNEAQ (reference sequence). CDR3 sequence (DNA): TGTGCCAGCAGCTCCTCCGGGATCATATACAATGAGCAGTTCTTC. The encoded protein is CASSSSGIIYNEQFF. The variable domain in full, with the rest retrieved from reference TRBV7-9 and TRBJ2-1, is DTGVSQNPRHKITKRGQNVTFRCDPISEHNRLYWYRQTLGQGPEFLTYFQNEAQLEKSRLLSDRFSAERPKGSFSTLEIQRTEQGDSAMYLCASSSSGIIYNEQFFGPGTRLTVL.

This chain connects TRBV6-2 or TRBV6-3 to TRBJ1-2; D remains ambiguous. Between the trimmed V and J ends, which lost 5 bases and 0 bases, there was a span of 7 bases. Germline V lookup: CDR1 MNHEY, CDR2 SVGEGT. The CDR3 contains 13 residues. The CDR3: CASSPPTNYGYTF. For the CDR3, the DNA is TGTGCCAGCAGTCCGCCCACTAACTATGGCTACACCTTC.

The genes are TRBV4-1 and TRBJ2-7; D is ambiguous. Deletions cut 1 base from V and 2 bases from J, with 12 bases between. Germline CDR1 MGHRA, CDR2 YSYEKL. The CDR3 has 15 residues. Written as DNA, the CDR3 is TGCGCCAGCAGCCAAGCGCCACGACCCACCTACGAGCAGTACTTC. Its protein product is CASSQAPRPTYEQYF.

The CDR3 sequence is CASSGGRGQTNRGYGYTF. As DNA, the CDR3 is TGTGCCAGCAGTGGGGGCCGGGGACAGACGAATAGAGGCTATGGCTACACCTTC. The chain uses TRBV12-3 or TRBV12-4 and TRBJ1-2; 7 bases are shared with TRBD1. The CDR3 runs to 18 residues. V shed 5 bases, J shed 4 bases, and the junction held 19 bases outside the gene matches.